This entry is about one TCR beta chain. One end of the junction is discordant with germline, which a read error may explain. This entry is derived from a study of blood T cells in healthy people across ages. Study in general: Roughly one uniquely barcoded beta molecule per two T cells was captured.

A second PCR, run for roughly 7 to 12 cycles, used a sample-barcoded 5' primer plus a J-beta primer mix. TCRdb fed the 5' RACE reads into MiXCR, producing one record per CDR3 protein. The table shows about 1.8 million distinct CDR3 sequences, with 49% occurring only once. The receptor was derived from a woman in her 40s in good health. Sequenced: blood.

The chain's CDR3 is CASSSLGGTENEQFF. CDR3 nucleotide sequence: TGTGCTAGCAGCTCGCTCGGGGGTACAGAAAATGAGCAGTTCTTC. The rearrangement uses TRBV7-7 and TRBJ2-1, with D possibly being TRBD2 (6 bases). CDR1 is SSHAT, CDR2 FNYEAQ, per germline (reference sequence). The CDR3 totals 15 residues.